The 10 T cell receptor beta chains below were found in one sample sequenced in a study of cytomegalovirus exposure and HLA in healthy donors. The PCR used 60 Vbeta and 13 Jbeta primers. Clones were sequenced by immunoSEQ multiplex PCR, and TCRdb holds only the in-frame ones, with some missing. The sample consists of around 130,000 clones, roughly 70% of them appearing once. The sequenced sample consisted of PBMCs. These receptors all come from a middle-aged man in good health and CMV-seropositive.

The V call is TRBV6-1, the J call TRBJ2-1; the D gene is possibly TRBD1 (6 bases). The CDR3 runs 15 residues. V shed 6 bases and J shed 2 bases, with 14 bases lying between them. Germline lookup yields CDR1 MNHNS and CDR2 SASEGT. CDR3 sequence: CASSRRDTTYNEQFF. DNA of the CDR3: TGTGCCAGCAGCCGACGGGACACAACCTACAATGAGCAGTTCTTC.

The chain has TRBV6-1 and TRBJ2-6; D not resolved. V gave up 8 bases and J gave up 2 bases, with 13 bases separating them. This CDR3 region has 15 residues. The V gene's germline CDR1 is MNHNS and CDR2 SASEGT. The CDR3 DNA is TGTGCCAGCGTCTTACGGTCCGCTGGGGCCAACGTCCTGACTTTC. This gives the protein CASVLRSAGANVLTF.

V usage is TRBV10-3 and J usage is TRBJ1-4; 10 positions match TRBD1. This CDR3 is 13 amino acids long. Trimming took 4 bases from V and 12 from J; bases not matched to a gene: 5. CDR1 and CDR2 (germline): ENHRY, SYGVKD. CDR3 region: CAISGTGGRELFF. DNA of the CDR3: TGTGCCATCAGTGGGACAGGGGGGCGAGAACTGTTTTTT.

The chain uses TRBV14 and TRBJ2-1, with 7 positions matching TRBD2. J gave up 3 bases and V 4 bases, and 9 bases lay outside the gene matches. The CDR3 length is 16 residues. The V gene's germline CDR1 is SGHDN and CDR2 FVKESK. CDR3 coding DNA: TGTGCCAGCAGCCTCAAGACTAGCCTCTACTACAATGAGCAGTTCTTC. It translates to CASSLKTSLYYNEQFF. Together with reference TRBV14 and TRBJ2-1, the CDR3 gives the full variable domain: EAGVTQFPSHSVIEKGQTVTLRCDPISGHDNLYWYRRVMGKEIKFLLHFVKESKQDESGMPNNRFLAERTGGTYSTLKVQPAELEDSGVYFCASSLKTSLYYNEQFFGPGTRLTVL.

This clone was counted between two and nine times. The chain employs TRBV5-1 and TRBJ2-7; TRBD2 matches 10 bases. Germline V gives CDR1 SGHRS, CDR2 YFSETQ. Trimming removed 1 base from V and 6 bases from J; junction bases left unmatched: 4. This CDR3 is 14 amino acids long. CDR3 protein: CASSLKLAGTEQYF. CDR3 nucleotides: TGCGCCAGCAGCTTGAAACTAGCGGGGACCGAGCAGTACTTC.

This clone was observed a few times. The chain couples TRBV19 to TRBJ2-1, with 12 bases lining up with TRBD2. Germline V CDR1 and CDR2: LNHDA, SQIVND (reference sequence). There are 15 residues in the CDR3. V was pared by 5 bases and J by 9 bases, with 8 bases of the junction left unmatched. The CDR3 DNA is TGTGCCAGTAGTTTTCTAGCGGGGGGGCCTGGTGAGCAGTTCTTC. This translates into CASSFLAGGPGEQFF.

This chain joins TRBV29-1 and TRBJ1-2; D is ambiguous. This CDR3 has 16 residues. Germline loops: CDR1 SQVTM, CDR2 ANQGSEA. The germline V and J ends were trimmed by 5 bases and 3 bases, with 22 bases remaining between them. CDR3 in DNA: TGCAGCGTTTACGGGAGCAAGACCGGTCGCGACTATGGCTACACCTTC. Protein: CSVYGSKTGRDYGYTF.

The chain couples TRBV2 to TRBJ2-7; TRBD1 matches 10 bases. Trimming removed 3 bases from V and 4 bases from J; junction bases left unmatched: 3. The CDR3 runs 14 residues. Germline V gene lookup returns CDR1 SNHLY and CDR2 FYNNEI. CDR3 DNA: TGTGCCAGCAGTGAGGGGGGACAGGGGTACGAGCAGTACTTC. The encoded protein is CASSEGGQGYEQYF.

As to this clone: In the same sample, other DNA sequences code for this CDR3. The rearrangement uses TRBV27 and TRBJ2-3; tentatively, D is TRBD2 (6 bases). Germline V gene data show CDR1 as MNHEY and CDR2 as SMNVEV (reference sequence). V shed 0 bases and J shed 4 bases, with 11 bases lying between them. The CDR3 length is 15 residues. CDR3 protein: CASSLSWRGADTQYF. For the CDR3, the DNA is TGTGCCAGCAGTTTATCGTGGAGGGGAGCAGATACGCAGTATTTT.

V gene TRBV27 combines with J gene TRBJ2-2; a weak D match, TRBD1 (6 bases). The V gene's germline CDR1 is MNHEY and CDR2 SMNVEV (reference sequence). V was shortened by 1 base and J by 0 bases, with 9 bases between the two germline ends. There are 16 residues in the CDR3. The CDR3 DNA follows: TGTGCCAGCAGTTTATGGGCAGGGGCGAACACCGGGGAGCTGTTTTTT. Protein: CASSLWAGANTGELFF.